This T cell receptor beta chain was sequenced in a study of identical twins. The sample holds a few counts of this clonotype. What it recognizes is unknown. Compared with germline, one end of the junction differs, possibly owing to a read error. Study outcomes and limitations: Among monozygotic twins, out-of-frame TCR alpha sharing exceeded what models predicted.

TCRdb redid the calling of the 5' RACE reads with MiXCR, one entry per CDR3 protein. The data hold 550,000 to 700,000 distinct CDR3 sequences, with 20% to 25% observed a single time. This sample also belongs to another study, concerning T cells expressing NK-cell markers. That report notes: According to the study, TCR beta repertoires originated from sorted CD3+CD56+NKG2C+, CD3+CD56+NKG2C- and CD3+CD56-NKG2C+ T cells.

The sequenced material came from PBMCs. The source is a woman aged 18-30 years in good health.

The chain's CDR3 is CAWSLGTGKQPQHF. The CDR3 DNA reads as TGTGCCTGGAGCCTTGGGACAGGCAAACAGCCCCAGCATTTT. V and J are TRBV30 and TRBJ1-5; 8 bases agree with TRBD1. The CDR3 runs to 14 residues. The V gene's germline CDR1 is GTSNPN and CDR2 SVGIG (reference sequence).